One sample yielded the 28 T cell receptor beta chains listed below, sequenced in a study of cytomegalovirus exposure and HLA in healthy donors. Use of 60 Vbeta and 13 Jbeta primers characterized the PCR. Produced via immunoSEQ multiplex PCR; TCRdb's table is partial and in-frame only. There are about 180,000 clones in the sample; roughly 80% occur only once, and 0.5% to 0.55% lies in the top ten. Specimen: PBMCs. Receptor source: a woman aged 45-59 years in good health and CMV-seronegative.

This chain links TRBV28 with TRBJ2-1; a possible D gene is TRBD1 (5 bases). CDR1 and CDR2 from the germline V gene are MDHEN and SYDVKM. This CDR3 is built from 13 residues. The V and J ends lost 5 bases and 7 bases respectively, with 12 bases between them. The CDR3 here is CASSPLPGNEQFF. As DNA, the CDR3 is TGTGCCAGCAGTCCCCTCCCAGGGAATGAGCAGTTCTTC.

The rearrangement links TRBV18 to TRBJ2-3; possibly TRBD2 for D (6 bases). The CDR3 spans 15 residues. The germline V gene has CDR1 KGHSH and CDR2 LQKENI. The V and J ends lost 6 bases and 3 bases respectively, with 16 bases between them. The CDR3 sequence: CASSTPGGPTDTQYF. In DNA, the CDR3 is TGTGCCAGCTCTACCCCCGGGGGACCGACAGATACGCAGTATTTT.

This clone was counted between two and nine times. The chain employs TRBV5-1 and TRBJ1-1; 8 bases match TRBD1. The CDR3 is 14 residues long. CDR1 is SGHRS and CDR2 is YFSETQ in the germline V gene. Trimming cost V 2 bases and J 1 base; bases outside gene matches: 1. The CDR3 DNA reads TGCGCCAGCAGCTTCAGGGGGCGGAACACTGAAGCTTTCTTT. The encoded protein is CASSFRGRNTEAFF. Looking up the rest from reference TRBV5-1 and TRBJ1-1 gives the full variable domain: KAGVTQTPRYLIKTRGQQVTLSCSPISGHRSVSWYQQTPGQGLQFLFEYFSETQRNKGNFPGRFSGRQFSNSRSEMNVSTLELGDSALYLCASSFRGRNTEAFFGQGTRLTVV.

The genes are TRBV28 and TRBJ2-1; D possibly corresponds to TRBD1 (5 bases). The V end lost 7 bases, the J end lost 5 bases, and 9 bases lay between the germline ends. Per germline, CDR1 MDHEN and CDR2 SYDVKM. The CDR3 runs to 12 residues. The CDR3 DNA follows: TGTGCCAGCATAGGGGTAGACAATGAGCAGTTCTTC. This codes for CASIGVDNEQFF.

The V gene is TRBV10-3, the J gene TRBJ1-1; TRBD1 is a possible D gene (6 bases). The CDR3 length is 15 residues. Trimming removed 0 bases at V and 3 bases at J, with 11 bases between. CDR1 and CDR2 (germline): ENHRY, SYGVKD. The DNA for the CDR3 is TGTGCCATCAGTGAGTCTCAGGGGTACGACACTGAAGCTTTCTTT. Amino acid sequence: CAISESQGYDTEAFF.

This chain's CDR3 is CASTLRGLGTGELFF. The CDR3 DNA reads TGTGCCAGCACCTTGCGGGGTCTAGGTACCGGGGAGCTGTTTTTT. The chain uses TRBV27 and TRBJ2-2, with D possibly being TRBD2 (6 bases). Trimming stripped 7 bases from V and 5 bases from J, with 17 bases between. The CDR3 has 15 residues. Germline V gene data show CDR1 as MNHEY and CDR2 as SMNVEV (reference sequence).

This clone occurred once. V is TRBV9 and J is TRBJ2-1; 8 bases map to TRBD1. This CDR3 comprises 13 residues. Germline lookup yields CDR1 SGDLS and CDR2 YYNGEE. Unmatched junction bases numbered 6, after V lost 3 bases and J lost 10 bases. The CDR3 spells CASSAGTGREQFF. CDR3 DNA: TGTGCCAGCAGCGCCGGGACAGGAAGGGAGCAGTTCTTC.

J is TRBJ2-7 and V is TRBV5-4; TRBD2 might be the D (7 bases). Trimming left V 4 bases short and J 0 bases short, with 20 bases between. The length of the CDR3 is 17 residues. Germline V gene sequence: CDR1 SGHNT, CDR2 YYREEE (reference sequence). The CDR3 bases are TGTGCCAGCAGCCCTGGCTGGGGGGGCTTAGCCTCCTACGAGCAGTACTTC. It yields the protein CASSPGWGGLASYEQYF. Full variable domain (missing parts from reference TRBV5-4 and TRBJ2-7): ETGVTQSPTHLIKTRGQQVTLRCSSQSGHNTVSWYQQALGQGPQFIFQYYREEENGRGNFPPRFSGLQFPNYSSELNVNALELDDSALYLCASSPGWGGLASYEQYFGPGTRLTVT.

The V and J genes are TRBV9 and TRBJ1-1; tentative D call: TRBD1 (6 bases). Germline lookup yields CDR1 SGDLS and CDR2 YYNGEE. The CDR3 covers 15 residues. The V gene lost 2 bases and the J gene lost 1 base, with 12 bases spanning the gap. Here the CDR3 reads CASSVSGVKNTEAFF. The DNA for the CDR3 is TGTGCCAGCAGCGTCTCAGGGGTTAAGAACACTGAAGCTTTCTTT.

This clone was counted a few times. The CDR3 nucleotides are TGTGCCATCAGAGGGACTAGCGAGGAGACCCAGTACTTC. Its translation is CAIRGTSEETQYF. This chain links TRBV10-3 with TRBJ2-5; 10 bases fit TRBD2. V lost 6 bases to trimming and J lost 5 bases; unmatched junction nucleotides: 3. This CDR3 has 13 amino acids. The germline gives CDR1 ENHRY, CDR2 SYGVKD.

This clone came up once. This sequence joins TRBV27 and TRBJ2-1; tentatively, D is TRBD2 (5 bases). Germline V lookup: CDR1 MNHEY, CDR2 SMNVEV (reference sequence). Deletions cut 3 bases from V and 2 bases from J, with 17 bases between. This CDR3 region has 17 residues. CDR3 in amino acids: CASSFLTQRKAYNEQFF. DNA for the CDR3: TGTGCCAGCAGTTTTCTCACCCAGCGGAAGGCCTACAATGAGCAGTTCTTC.

The J gene is TRBJ2-1, the V gene TRBV16; D might be TRBD2 (5 bases). The V gene lost 0 bases and the J gene lost 5 bases, with 11 bases spanning the gap. The CDR3 is 15 amino acids. Germline CDR1 reads KGHSY; CDR2 reads FQNENV. The CDR3 DNA reads TGTGCCAGCAGCCAATCACGGGATCGAAACAATGAGCAGTTCTTC. Amino acids: CASSQSRDRNNEQFF.

The chain has TRBV10-3 and TRBJ2-5, with D possibly matching TRBD1 (7 bases). The CDR3 totals 14 residues. The germline CDR1 and CDR2 sequences are ENHRY and SYGVKD. The V and J ends lost 3 bases and 5 bases respectively, with 13 bases between them. The CDR3 nucleotides read TGTGCCATCAGTGATCTACAGGGGAGGGAGACCCAGTACTTC. It encodes CAISDLQGRETQYF.

The chain employs TRBV4-3 and TRBJ2-5; no reliable D call. Trimming took 0 bases from V and 4 from J, leaving 15 bases between them. The CDR3 runs 16 residues. Germline V gene data show CDR1 as LGHNA and CDR2 as YSLEER. In nucleotides, the CDR3 is TGCGCCAGCAGCCAAGATCGTCTCCGAGCTTCAGAGACCCAGTACTTC. Amino acid sequence: CASSQDRLRASETQYF.

This chain links TRBV9 with TRBJ2-5, with 8 bases aligning to TRBD1. With V trimmed by 1 base and J by 5 bases, 10 bases remained unmatched. Germline-derived CDR1 and CDR2 are SGDLS and YYNGEE. The CDR3 spans 16 residues. The CDR3 nucleotides are TGTGCCAGCAGCGTAACGCCGACAGGGGAGGATGAGACCCAGTACTTC. The encoded protein is CASSVTPTGEDETQYF.

The CDR3: CASSVAGLAGGIYEQYF. CDR3 coding DNA: TGTGCCAGCAGCGTAGCGGGACTAGCGGGAGGGATATACGAGCAGTACTTC. The chain has TRBV9 and TRBJ2-5; 16 nucleotides align to TRBD2. The J call is doubtful: the DNA matches TRBJ2-7 better. The germline CDR1 and CDR2 sequences are SGDLS and YYNGEE. CDR3 length: 17 amino acids.

V usage is TRBV18 and J usage is TRBJ1-4; 9 bases align to TRBD1. CDR1 is KGHSH and CDR2 is LQKENI in the germline V gene. V shed 3 bases, J shed 5 bases, and the junction held 7 bases outside the gene matches. This CDR3 contains 16 residues. In nucleotides, the CDR3 is TGTGCCAGCTCACCTCTACAGGGGGCTTTGAATGAAAAACTGTTTTTT. Amino acids: CASSPLQGALNEKLFF.

This chain uses TRBV28 with TRBJ2-7; TRBD2 aligns across 12 bases. J gave up 2 bases and V 4 bases, and 3 bases lay outside the gene matches. This CDR3 comprises 15 residues. Germline V gene sequence: CDR1 MDHEN, CDR2 SYDVKM. Here the CDR3 reads CASSYRLAGAYEQYF. The CDR3 bases are TGTGCCAGCAGTTACCGACTAGCGGGGGCCTACGAGCAGTACTTC.

The rearrangement joins TRBV6-8 to TRBJ2-7; unclear D gene. This CDR3 region has 17 residues. Per the germline V gene, CDR1 is MNHGY and CDR2 is SAAAGT. The V end was cut by 2 bases, the J end by 5 bases, with 22 bases between. The CDR3: CASSYQFGRSEGNEQYF. In DNA, the CDR3 is TGTGCCAGCAGTTACCAGTTCGGCAGGTCAGAAGGAAACGAGCAGTACTTC.

The rearrangement links TRBV7-2 to TRBJ2-1; no firm D call. This CDR3 has 12 residues. The ends were cut back, 5 bases at V and 4 bases at J, with 6 bases in the middle. The germline V gene encodes CDR1 SGHTA and CDR2 FQGNSA. The CDR3 loop reads CASSPLYNEQFF. The CDR3 DNA reads as TGTGCCAGCAGCCCTTTGTACAATGAGCAGTTCTTC. The full variable domain, in which reference TRBV7-2 and TRBJ2-1 provide the parts outside the CDR3, is GAGVSQSPSNKVTEKGKDVELRCDPISGHTALYWYRQSLGQGLEFLIYFQGNSAPDKSGLPSDRFSAERTGGSVSTLTIQRTQQEDSAVYLCASSPLYNEQFFGPGTRLTVL.

This chain connects TRBV25-1 to TRBJ2-5; 9 positions agree with TRBD1. The CDR3 totals 16 residues. CDR1 and CDR2 from the germline V gene are MGHDK and SYGVNS. V dropped 2 bases and J dropped 5; count of bases not matched to a gene: 9. The CDR3 coding sequence is TGTGCCAGCAGTGAACTCACCGGGACAGGGTGGGAGACCCAGTACTTC. Translation: CASSELTGTGWETQYF. The full variable domain, with the rest looked up from reference TRBV25-1 and TRBJ2-5, is EADIYQTPRYLVIGTGKKITLECSQTMGHDKMYWYQQDPGMELHLIHYSYGVNSTEKGDLSSESTVSRIRTEHFPLTLESARPSHTSQYLCASSELTGTGWETQYFGPGTRLLVL.

The J gene is TRBJ2-5, the V gene TRBV5-1; the match to TRBD2 covers 7 bases. Trimming removed 0 bases from V and 1 base from J; junction bases left unmatched: 6. CDR3 length: 16 residues. Germline V gene data show CDR1 as SGHRS and CDR2 as YFSETQ. The CDR3 DNA sequence: TGCGCCAGCAGCTTGGGGCTAGCGGACGCCCAAGAGACCCAGTACTTC. This sequence encodes CASSLGLADAQETQYF.

The chain combines TRBV28 with TRBJ2-2; TRBD2 aligns across 14 bases. The germline V gene encodes CDR1 MDHEN and CDR2 SYDVKM. This CDR3 contains 17 residues. The J segment lost 5 bases and the V segment lost 7 bases, leaving 9 bases of the junction unmatched. CDR3 amino acids: CASIGLAGGTGTGELFF. CDR3 nucleotide sequence: TGTGCCAGCATTGGACTAGCGGGGGGTACAGGTACCGGGGAGCTGTTTTTT.

The V and J genes are TRBV25-1 and TRBJ2-7; 9 nucleotides match TRBD2. The trim removed 3 bases at V and 7 bases at J, leaving 7 bases unmatched. In germline, CDR1 is MGHDK, CDR2 SYGVNS. The CDR3 covers 14 residues. The CDR3 nucleotides read TGTGCCAGCAGTGAGGCTAGCGGGGATCAGGAGCAGTACTTC. Its protein is CASSEASGDQEQYF.

The chain uses TRBV29-1 and TRBJ2-3; perhaps TRBD2 as D (6 bases). The V gene's germline CDR1 is SQVTM and CDR2 ANQGSEA. The CDR3 runs 14 residues. V lost 3 bases and J 0 bases, leaving 10 bases between the germline ends. DNA for the CDR3: TGCAGCGTTGAGGGTCGGGGGAGCACAGATACGCAGTATTTT. Translating gives CSVEGRGSTDTQYF.

This clone appeared once. The V call is TRBV29-1, the J call TRBJ2-1; 10 bases are a match to TRBD1. Germline trimming cut 8 bases from V and 0 bases from J; bases unmatched to any gene: 13. Per the germline V gene, CDR1 is SQVTM and CDR2 is ANQGSEA. The CDR3 is 17 residues long. The CDR3 DNA reads as TGCAGCTTCTCCCTCGGGACAGGGGATAGCTCCTACAATGAGCAGTTCTTC. The encoded protein is CSFSLGTGDSSYNEQFF.

The V call is TRBV27, the J call TRBJ1-2, with 11 positions matching TRBD1. This CDR3 is built from 15 residues. The V gene end was trimmed by 5 bases and the J gene end by 8 bases; junction bases not matched to a gene: 10. In germline, CDR1 is MNHEY, CDR2 SMNVEV (reference sequence). The CDR3 DNA sequence: TGTGCCAGCAGTCCGGGACAGGGGGGCACGAGAGGCTACACCTTC. Amino acids: CASSPGQGGTRGYTF.

In this sample, this clone turned up once. V usage is TRBV15 and J usage is TRBJ2-7; maybe TRBD2 (6 bases). The CDR3 consists of 13 residues. The V and J ends lost 1 base and 7 bases respectively, with 11 bases between them. The germline V gene has CDR1 LNHNV and CDR2 YYDKDF (reference sequence). CDR3 sequence (DNA): TGTGCCACCAGCAGAGCCACGGGGGATGAGCAGTACTTC. Translated, it gives CATSRATGDEQYF.